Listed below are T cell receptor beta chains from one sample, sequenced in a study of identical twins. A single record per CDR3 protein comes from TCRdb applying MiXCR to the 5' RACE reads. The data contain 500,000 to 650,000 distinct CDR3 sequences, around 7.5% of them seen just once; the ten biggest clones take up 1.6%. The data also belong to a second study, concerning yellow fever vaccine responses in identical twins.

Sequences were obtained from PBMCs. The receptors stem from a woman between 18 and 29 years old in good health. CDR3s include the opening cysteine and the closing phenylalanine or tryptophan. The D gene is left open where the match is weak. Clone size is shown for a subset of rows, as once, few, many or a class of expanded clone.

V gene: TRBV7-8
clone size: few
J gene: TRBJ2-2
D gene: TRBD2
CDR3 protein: CASSLTLAANTGELFF
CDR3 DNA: TGTGCCAGCAGCTTAACCCTAGCGGCAAACACCGGGGAGCTGTTTTTT

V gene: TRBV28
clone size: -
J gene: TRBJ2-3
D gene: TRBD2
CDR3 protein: CASTYPGLADTDTQYF
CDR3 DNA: TGTGCCAGCACCTACCCCGGACTAGCGGACACAGATACGCAGTATTTT

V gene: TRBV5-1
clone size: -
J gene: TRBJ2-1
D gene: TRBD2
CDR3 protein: CASSLEGLAGVDEQFF
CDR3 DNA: TGCGCCAGCAGCTTGGAGGGACTAGCGGGAGTGGATGAGCAGTTCTTC

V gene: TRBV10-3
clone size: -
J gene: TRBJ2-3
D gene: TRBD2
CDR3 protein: CATSGGYTDTQYF
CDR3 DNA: TGTGCCACTAGCGGGGGCTACACAGATACGCAGTATTTT

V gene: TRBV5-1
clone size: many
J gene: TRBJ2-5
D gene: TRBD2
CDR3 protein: CASSLIAGKETQYF
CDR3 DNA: TGCGCCAGCAGCTTGATAGCGGGGAAGGAGACCCAGTACTTC

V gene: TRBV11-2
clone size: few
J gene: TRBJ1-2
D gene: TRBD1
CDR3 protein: CASKSRRTGQYGYTF
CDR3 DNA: TGTGCCAGCAAGAGTCGACGGACAGGGCAATATGGCTACACCTTC

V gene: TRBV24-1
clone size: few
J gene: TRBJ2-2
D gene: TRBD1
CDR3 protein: CATGNVQGVTGELFF
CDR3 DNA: TGTGCCACCGGGAACGTCCAGGGGGTCACCGGGGAGCTGTTTTTT

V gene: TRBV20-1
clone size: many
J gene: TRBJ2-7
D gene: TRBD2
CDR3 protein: CSAGGTPYEQYF
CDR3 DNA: TGCAGTGCGGGAGGGACCCCATACGAGCAGTACTTC

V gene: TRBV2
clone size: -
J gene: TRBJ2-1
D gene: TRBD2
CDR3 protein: CASPLLAGGYNEQFF
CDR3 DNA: TGTGCCAGCCCTTTATTAGCGGGAGGCTACAATGAGCAGTTCTTC

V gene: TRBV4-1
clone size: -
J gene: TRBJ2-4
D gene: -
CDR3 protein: CASSQPTADKRNIQYF
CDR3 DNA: TGCGCCAGCAGCCAGCCGACAGCCGACAAACGGAACATTCAGTACTTC

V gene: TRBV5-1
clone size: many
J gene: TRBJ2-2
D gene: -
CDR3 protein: CASSLPGVTTGELFF
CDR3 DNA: TGCGCCAGCAGCTTACCGGGTGTTACCACCGGGGAGCTGTTTTTT

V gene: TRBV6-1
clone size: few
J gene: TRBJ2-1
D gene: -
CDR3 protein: CASSEGGGFYNEQFF
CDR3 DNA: TGTGCCAGCAGTGAGGGGGGGGGCTTCTACAATGAGCAGTTCTTC

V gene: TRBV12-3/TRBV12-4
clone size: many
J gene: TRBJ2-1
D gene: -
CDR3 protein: CASSSLEGGSEQFF
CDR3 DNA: TGTGCCAGCAGTTCCCTGGAGGGGGGGTCTGAGCAGTTCTTC

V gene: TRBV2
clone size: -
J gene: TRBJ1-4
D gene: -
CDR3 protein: CASLKREGMDEKLFF
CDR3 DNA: TGTGCCAGCCTCAAGAGGGAGGGCATGGATGAAAAACTGTTTTTT

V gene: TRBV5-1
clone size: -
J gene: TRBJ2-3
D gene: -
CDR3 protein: CASSYYSTQYF
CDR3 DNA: TGCGCCAGCAGCTACTACAGTACGCAGTATTTT

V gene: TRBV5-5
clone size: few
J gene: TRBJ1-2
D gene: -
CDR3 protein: CASSLDWQLNYGYTF
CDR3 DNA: TGTGCCAGCAGCTTGGACTGGCAGCTGAACTATGGCTACACCTTC

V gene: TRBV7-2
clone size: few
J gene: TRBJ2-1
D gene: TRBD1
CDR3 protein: CASRADRVGHNEQFF
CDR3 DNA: TGTGCCAGCAGGGCAGACAGGGTCGGCCACAATGAGCAGTTCTTC

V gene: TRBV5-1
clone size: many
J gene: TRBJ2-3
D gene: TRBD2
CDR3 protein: CASTMTSGNTDTQYF
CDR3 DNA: TGCGCCAGCACCATGACTAGCGGGAACACAGATACGCAGTATTTT

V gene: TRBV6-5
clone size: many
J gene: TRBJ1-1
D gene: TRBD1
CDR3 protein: CASSYHRGPTEAFF
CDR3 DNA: TGTGCCAGCAGTTACCACAGGGGGCCCACTGAAGCTTTCTTT

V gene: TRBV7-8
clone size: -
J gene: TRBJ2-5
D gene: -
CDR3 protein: CASSLGVGGLQETQYF
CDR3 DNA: TGTGCCAGCAGCTTAGGGGTCGGGGGACTTCAAGAGACCCAGTACTTC

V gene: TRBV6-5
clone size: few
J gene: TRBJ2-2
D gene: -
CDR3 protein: CASSYSASSGELFF
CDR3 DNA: TGTGCCAGCAGTTACTCGGCATCCTCCGGGGAGCTGTTTTTT

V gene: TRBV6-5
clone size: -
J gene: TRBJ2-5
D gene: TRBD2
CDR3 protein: CASSYPGGAGGPPETQYF
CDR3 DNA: TGTGCCAGCAGTTACCCGGGAGGGGCGGGAGGGCCCCCAGAGACCCAGTACTTC

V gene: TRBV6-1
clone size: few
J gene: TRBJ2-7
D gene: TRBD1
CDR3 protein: CASRTESARQGAYEQYF
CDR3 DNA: TGTGCCAGCAGGACGGAATCTGCGAGACAGGGGGCTTACGAGCAGTACTTC

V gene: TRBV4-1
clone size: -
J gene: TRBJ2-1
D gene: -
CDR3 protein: CASSIERGRGQDEQFF
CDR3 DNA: TGCGCCAGCAGCATTGAGCGGGGGAGGGGGCAGGATGAGCAGTTCTTC

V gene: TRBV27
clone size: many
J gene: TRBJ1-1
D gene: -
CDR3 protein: CASSLLHRGNTEAFF
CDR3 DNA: TGTGCCAGCAGTTTATTGCATCGGGGGAACACTGAAGCTTTCTTT

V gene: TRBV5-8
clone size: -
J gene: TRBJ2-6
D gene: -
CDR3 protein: CASSLRDTSSGANVLTF
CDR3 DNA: TGTGCCAGCAGCTTGCGGGACACTAGCTCTGGGGCCAACGTCCTGACTTTC

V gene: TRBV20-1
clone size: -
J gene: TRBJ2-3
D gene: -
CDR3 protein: CSAYKPEEDTQYF
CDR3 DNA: TGCAGTGCTTATAAGCCTGAGGAAGATACGCAGTATTTT